This T cell receptor beta chain is from a study of tumor-infiltrating lymphocytes in primary liver carcinoma. The overall study: Treatment of the patients' primary liver carcinoma consisted of surgical resection. Spanning 30 to 69 years of age, the patients were men and women. All lesions had stage T1-T3 N0M0 and roughly 4 to 10 cm widths.

Turning to this clonotype: Antigen specificity is unknown.

CDR1 MDHEN and CDR2 SYDVKM come from the germline V gene. This CDR3 is built from 19 residues. V dropped 5 bases and J dropped 0; count of bases not matched to a gene: 16. With a constant-region primer, TCR beta cDNA was made from 450 to 650 ng of total RNA. Three nested multiplex PCR rounds of slightly modified ARM-PCR generated TCR beta libraries. For around 11 cycles apiece, the opening two PCR rounds ran with TRBV1-TRBV30 forward primers and a C-beta reverse primer. TCRdb processed the multiplex PCR reads anew with MiXCR; each CDR3 protein has one entry. This sample has about 310,000 distinct CDR3 sequences, with 50% to 75% found just once. General study results and limits: Pairs comparing tumor with adjacent tissue or blood overlapped less than pairs drawn from tumor regions.

They got blood RNA out of unsorted whole blood and also pulled out germline DNA. What was sequenced was peripheral blood. The clonotype originates from a woman in her twenties or thirties with primary liver carcinoma and hepatitis B virus infection. V usage is TRBV28 and J usage is TRBJ2-4; 7 bases line up with TRBD1. As DNA, the CDR3 is TGTGCCAGCAGTCCCGGGGACAGCACAATTTTTTTAGCCAAAAACATTCAGTACTTC. It translates to CASSPGDSTIFLAKNIQYF.